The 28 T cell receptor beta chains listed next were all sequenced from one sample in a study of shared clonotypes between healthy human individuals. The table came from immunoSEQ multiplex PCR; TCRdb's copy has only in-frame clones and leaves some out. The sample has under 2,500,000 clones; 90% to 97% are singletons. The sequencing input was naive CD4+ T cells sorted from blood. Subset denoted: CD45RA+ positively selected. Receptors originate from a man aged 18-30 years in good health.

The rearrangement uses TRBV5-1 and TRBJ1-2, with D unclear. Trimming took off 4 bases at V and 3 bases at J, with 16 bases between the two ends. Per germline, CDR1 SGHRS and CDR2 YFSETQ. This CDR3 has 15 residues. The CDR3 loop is CASSRQNGVDYGYTF. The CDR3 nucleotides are TGCGCCAGCAGCCGGCAGAACGGGGTGGACTATGGCTACACCTTC.

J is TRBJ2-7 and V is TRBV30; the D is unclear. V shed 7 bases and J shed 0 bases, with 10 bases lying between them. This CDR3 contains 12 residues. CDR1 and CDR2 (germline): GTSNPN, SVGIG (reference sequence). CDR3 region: CAFWTTSYEQYF. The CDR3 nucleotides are TGTGCCTTCTGGACGACCTCCTACGAGCAGTACTTC.

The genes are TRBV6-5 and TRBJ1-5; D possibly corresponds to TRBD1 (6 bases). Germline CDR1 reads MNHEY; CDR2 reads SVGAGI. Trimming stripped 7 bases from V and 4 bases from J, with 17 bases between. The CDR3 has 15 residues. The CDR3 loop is CASTLRGFRNQPQHF. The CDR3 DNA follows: TGTGCCAGCACCTTAAGGGGGTTCCGAAATCAGCCCCAGCATTTT.

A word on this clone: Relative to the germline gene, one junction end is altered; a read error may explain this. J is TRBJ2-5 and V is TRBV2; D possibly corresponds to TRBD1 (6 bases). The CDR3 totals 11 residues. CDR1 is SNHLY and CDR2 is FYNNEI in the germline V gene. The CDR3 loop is CASTGQESQYF. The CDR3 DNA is TGTGCCAGTACGGGACAAGAGAGCCAGTACTTC.

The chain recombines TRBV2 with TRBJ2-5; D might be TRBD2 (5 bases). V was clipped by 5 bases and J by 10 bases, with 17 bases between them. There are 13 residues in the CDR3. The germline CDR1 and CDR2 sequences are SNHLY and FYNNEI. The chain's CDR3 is CASSTRGGLGQYF. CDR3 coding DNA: TGTGCCAGCAGTACCCGGGGTGGCCTGGGCCAGTACTTC.

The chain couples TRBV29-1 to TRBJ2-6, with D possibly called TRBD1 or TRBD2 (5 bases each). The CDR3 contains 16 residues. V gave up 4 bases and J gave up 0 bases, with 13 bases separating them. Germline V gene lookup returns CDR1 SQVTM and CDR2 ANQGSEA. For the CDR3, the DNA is TGCAGCGTTGGACCTGGGGGTAACTCTGGGGCCAACGTCCTGACTTTC. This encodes CSVGPGGNSGANVLTF. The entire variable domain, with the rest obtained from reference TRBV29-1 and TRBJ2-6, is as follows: SAVISQKPSRDICQRGTSLTIQCQVDSQVTMMFWYRQQPGQSLTLIATANQGSEATYESGFVIDKFPISRPNLTFSTLTVSNMSPEDSSIYLCSVGPGGNSGANVLTFGAGSRLTVL.

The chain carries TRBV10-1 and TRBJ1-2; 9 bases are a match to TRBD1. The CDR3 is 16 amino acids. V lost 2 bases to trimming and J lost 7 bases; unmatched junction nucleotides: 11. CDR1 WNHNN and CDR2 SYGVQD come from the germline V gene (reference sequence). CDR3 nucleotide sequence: TGCGCCAGCAGTGAGAATACCGGGACAGGGTTCCGTGGCTACACCTTC. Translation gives CASSENTGTGFRGYTF.

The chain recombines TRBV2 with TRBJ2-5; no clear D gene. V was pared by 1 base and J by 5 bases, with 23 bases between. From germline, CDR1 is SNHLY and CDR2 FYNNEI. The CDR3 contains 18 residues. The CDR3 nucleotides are TGTGCCAGCAGTGAAGATCTTCCCCGGGCAGCCAAAAGGGAGACCCAGTACTTC. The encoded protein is CASSEDLPRAAKRETQYF.

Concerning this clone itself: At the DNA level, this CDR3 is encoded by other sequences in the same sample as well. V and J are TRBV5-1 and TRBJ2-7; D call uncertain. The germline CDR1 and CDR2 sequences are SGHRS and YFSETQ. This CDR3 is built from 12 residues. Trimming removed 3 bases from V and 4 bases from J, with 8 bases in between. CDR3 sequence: CASSSEGYEQYF. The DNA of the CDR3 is TGCGCCAGCAGCTCGGAAGGATACGAGCAGTACTTC.

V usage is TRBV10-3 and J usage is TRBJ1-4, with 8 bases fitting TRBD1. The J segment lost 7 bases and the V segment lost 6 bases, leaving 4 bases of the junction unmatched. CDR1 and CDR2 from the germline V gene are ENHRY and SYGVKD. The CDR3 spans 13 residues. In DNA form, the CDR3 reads TGTGCCATCAGCGTAGGGACAGGTGAAAAACTGTTTTTT. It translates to CAISVGTGEKLFF.

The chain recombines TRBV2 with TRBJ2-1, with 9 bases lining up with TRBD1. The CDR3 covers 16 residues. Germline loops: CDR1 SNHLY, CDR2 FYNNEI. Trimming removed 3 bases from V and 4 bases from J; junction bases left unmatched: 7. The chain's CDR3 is CASSEDRDRDYNEQFF. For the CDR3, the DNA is TGTGCCAGCAGTGAGGACCGGGACAGGGATTACAATGAGCAGTTCTTC.

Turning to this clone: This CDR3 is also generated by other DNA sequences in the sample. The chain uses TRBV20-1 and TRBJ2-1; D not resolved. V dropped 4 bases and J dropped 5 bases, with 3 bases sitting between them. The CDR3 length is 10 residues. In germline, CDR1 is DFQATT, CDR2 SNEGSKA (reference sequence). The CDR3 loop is CSAKDNEQFF. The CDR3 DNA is TGCAGTGCTAAGGACAATGAGCAGTTCTTC.

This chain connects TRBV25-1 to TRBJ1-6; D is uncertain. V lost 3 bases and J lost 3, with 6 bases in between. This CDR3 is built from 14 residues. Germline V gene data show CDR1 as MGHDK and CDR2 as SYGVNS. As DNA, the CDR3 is TGTGCCAGCAGTGAGGGCGTCTATAATTCACCCCTCCACTTT. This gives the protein CASSEGVYNSPLHF.

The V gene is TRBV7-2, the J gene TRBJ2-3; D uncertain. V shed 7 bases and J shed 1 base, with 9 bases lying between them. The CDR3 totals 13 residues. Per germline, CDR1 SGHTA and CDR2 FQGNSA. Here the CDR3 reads CASNHGGTDTQYF. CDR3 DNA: TGTGCCAGCAACCATGGTGGCACAGATACGCAGTATTTT.

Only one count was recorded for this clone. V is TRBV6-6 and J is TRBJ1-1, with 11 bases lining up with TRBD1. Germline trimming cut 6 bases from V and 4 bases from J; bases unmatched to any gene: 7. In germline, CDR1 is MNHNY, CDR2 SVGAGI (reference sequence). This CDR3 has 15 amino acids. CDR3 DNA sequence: TGTGCCAGCAGGGGGGGACAGGGGGTGACCACTGAAGCTTTCTTT. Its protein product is CASRGGQGVTTEAFF.

In nucleotides, the CDR3 is TGCGCCACCAGGCAAGATAGCACAGATACGCAGTATTTT. It is translated as CATRQDSTDTQYF. This chain uses TRBV5-1 with TRBJ2-3; D is uncertain. Germline V lookup: CDR1 SGHRS, CDR2 YFSETQ. Trimming shortened V by 9 bases and J by 0 bases, and 11 bases separated the two germline ends. This CDR3 comprises 13 residues.

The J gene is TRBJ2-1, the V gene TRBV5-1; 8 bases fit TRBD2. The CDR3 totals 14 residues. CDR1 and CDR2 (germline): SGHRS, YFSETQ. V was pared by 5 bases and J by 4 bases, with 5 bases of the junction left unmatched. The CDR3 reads CASRGAGEYNEQFF. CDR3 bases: TGCGCCAGCAGGGGAGCGGGAGAGTACAATGAGCAGTTCTTC.

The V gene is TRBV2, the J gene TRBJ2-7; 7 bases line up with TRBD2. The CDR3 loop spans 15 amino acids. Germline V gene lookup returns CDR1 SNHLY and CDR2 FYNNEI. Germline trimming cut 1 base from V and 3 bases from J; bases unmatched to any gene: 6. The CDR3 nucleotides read TGTGCCAGCAGTGAAGAGGCGAGGACTAGCTACGAGCAGTACTTC. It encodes CASSEEARTSYEQYF. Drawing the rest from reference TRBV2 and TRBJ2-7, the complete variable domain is EPEVTQTPSHQVTQMGQEVILRCVPISNHLYFYWYRQILGQKVEFLVSFYNNEISEKSEIFDDQFSVERPDGSNFTLKIRSTKLEDSAMYFCASSEEARTSYEQYFGPGTRLTVT.

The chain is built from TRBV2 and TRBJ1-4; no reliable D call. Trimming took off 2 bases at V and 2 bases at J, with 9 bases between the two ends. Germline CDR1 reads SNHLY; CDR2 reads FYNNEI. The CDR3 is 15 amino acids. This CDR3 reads CASSEWEPTNEKLFF. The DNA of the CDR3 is TGTGCCAGCAGTGAATGGGAACCTACTAATGAAAAACTGTTTTTT. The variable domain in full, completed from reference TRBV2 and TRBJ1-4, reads EPEVTQTPSHQVTQMGQEVILRCVPISNHLYFYWYRQILGQKVEFLVSFYNNEISEKSEIFDDQFSVERPDGSNFTLKIRSTKLEDSAMYFCASSEWEPTNEKLFFGSGTQLSVL.

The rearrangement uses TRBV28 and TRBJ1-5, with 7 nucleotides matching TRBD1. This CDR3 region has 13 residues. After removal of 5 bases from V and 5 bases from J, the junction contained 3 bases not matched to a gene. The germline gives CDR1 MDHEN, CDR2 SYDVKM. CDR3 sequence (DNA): TGTGCCAGCAGTGGCAGGGGGGATCAGCCCCAGCATTTT. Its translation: CASSGRGDQPQHF.

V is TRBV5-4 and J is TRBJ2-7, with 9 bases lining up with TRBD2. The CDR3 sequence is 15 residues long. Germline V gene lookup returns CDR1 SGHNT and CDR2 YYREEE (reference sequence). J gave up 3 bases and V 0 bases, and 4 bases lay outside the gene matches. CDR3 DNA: TGTGCCAGCAGCTTGGAAGGTAGCGGGGGCTACGAGCAGTACTTC. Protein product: CASSLEGSGGYEQYF.

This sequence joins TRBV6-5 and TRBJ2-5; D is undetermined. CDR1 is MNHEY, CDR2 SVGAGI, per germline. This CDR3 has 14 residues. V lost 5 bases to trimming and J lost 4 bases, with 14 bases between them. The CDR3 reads CASSSTMNRETQYF. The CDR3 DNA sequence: TGTGCCAGCAGTAGCACGATGAACCGAGAGACCCAGTACTTC.

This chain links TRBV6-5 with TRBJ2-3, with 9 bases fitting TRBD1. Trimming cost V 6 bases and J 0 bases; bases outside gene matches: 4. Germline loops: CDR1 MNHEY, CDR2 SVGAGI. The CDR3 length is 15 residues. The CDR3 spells CASSPGQGSTDTQYF. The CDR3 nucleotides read TGTGCCAGCAGCCCGGGACAGGGTAGCACAGATACGCAGTATTTT.

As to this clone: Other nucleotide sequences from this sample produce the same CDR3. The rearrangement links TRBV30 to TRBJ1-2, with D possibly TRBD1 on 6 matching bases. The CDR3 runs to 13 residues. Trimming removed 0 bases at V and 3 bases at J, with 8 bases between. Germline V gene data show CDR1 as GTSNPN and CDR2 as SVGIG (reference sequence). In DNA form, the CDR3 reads TGTGCCTGGAGTGTCAGGACAGACTATGGCTACACCTTC. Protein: CAWSVRTDYGYTF.

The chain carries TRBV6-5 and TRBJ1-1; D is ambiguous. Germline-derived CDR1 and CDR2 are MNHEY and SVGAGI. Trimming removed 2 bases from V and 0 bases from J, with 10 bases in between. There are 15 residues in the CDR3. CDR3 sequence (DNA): TGTGCCAGCAGTTACGCCGTCAGCATGAACACTGAAGCTTTCTTT. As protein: CASSYAVSMNTEAFF.

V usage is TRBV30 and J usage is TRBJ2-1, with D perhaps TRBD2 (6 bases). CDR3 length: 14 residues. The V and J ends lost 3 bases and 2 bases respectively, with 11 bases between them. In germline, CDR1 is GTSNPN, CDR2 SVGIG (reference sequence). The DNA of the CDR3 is TGTGCCTGGAGCGTGGGGGGACCCTACAATGAGCAGTTCTTC. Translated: CAWSVGGPYNEQFF.

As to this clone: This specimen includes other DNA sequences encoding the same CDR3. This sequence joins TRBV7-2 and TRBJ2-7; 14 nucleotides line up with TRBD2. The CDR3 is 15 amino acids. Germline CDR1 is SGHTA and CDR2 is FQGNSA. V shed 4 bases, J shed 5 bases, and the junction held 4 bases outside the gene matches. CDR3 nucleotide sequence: TGTGCCAGCAGCTCGGGACTAGCGGGAGAGGACGAGCAGTACTTC. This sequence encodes CASSSGLAGEDEQYF.

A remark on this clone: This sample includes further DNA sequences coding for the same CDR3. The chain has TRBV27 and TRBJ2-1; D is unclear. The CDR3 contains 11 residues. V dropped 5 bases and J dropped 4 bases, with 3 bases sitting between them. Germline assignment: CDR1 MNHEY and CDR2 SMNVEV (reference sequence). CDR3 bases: TGTGCCAGCAGTAGGTACAATGAGCAGTTCTTC. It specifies CASSRYNEQFF.